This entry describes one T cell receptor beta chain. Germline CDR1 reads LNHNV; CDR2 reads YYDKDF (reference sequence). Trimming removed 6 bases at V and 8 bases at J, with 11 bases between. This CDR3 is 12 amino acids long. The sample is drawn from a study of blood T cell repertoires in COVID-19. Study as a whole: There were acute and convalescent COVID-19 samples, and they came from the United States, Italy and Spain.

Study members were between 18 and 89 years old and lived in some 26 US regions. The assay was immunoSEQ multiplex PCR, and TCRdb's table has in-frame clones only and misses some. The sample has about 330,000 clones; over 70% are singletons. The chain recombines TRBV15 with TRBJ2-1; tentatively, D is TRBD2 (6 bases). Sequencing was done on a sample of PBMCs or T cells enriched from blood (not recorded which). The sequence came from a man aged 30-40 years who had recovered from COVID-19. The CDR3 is CATRGTGDEQFF. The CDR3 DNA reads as TGTGCCACCAGAGGGACGGGGGATGAGCAGTTCTTC.